Sequencing of this T cell receptor beta chain was carried out in a study of T cell responses to AZD1222 COVID-19 vaccine (dated by TCRdb to the early 2020s). The study in broad terms: A total of 230 to 250 trial participants underwent TCR sequencing, of whom about 200 had received two doses of AZD1222 and approximately 25 had received two doses of the MenACWY control vaccine. Trial participants were enrolled by age into 18-55, 56-69 and 70-plus year subgroups, with around 150, 28 and 57 TCR-sequenced participants respectively.

The intended sense of this specimen's time point label: about 28 days (+/-7) after the second vaccine dose. The treatment or condition label, read with the paper, signifies: meningococcal conjugate vaccine given as trial control. Vaccinee samples were obtained from the UK trials COV001 and COV002, which included a single-blind randomized controlled phase 2/3 trial of AZD1222 (ChAdOx1 nCoV-19) in healthy adults. For TCRbeta chain sequencing, PBMC samples were collected from trial participants at day 0 and at day 28 after the second dose. The CDR3 regions of human TCRbeta chains were subjected to immunosequencing. The study's own analysis went as follows. TCRs in the repertoires were compared against a reference library of SARS-CoV-2-specific TCRs that had been generated with the MIRA antigen-specificity platform. Breadth was defined as the fraction of unique TCRs that were SARS-CoV-2-associated. Depth was defined as the fraction of total T cells that were SARS-CoV-2-associated. Using the MIRA data, every spike-specific TCR was mapped to the spike region that the TCR reacted to and assigned to either a CD4 or a CD8 class. Log10-transformed breadth and depth values were compared by one-way ANOVA with Sidak's multiple comparisons tests. TCRdb carries this immuneACCESS record with in-frame sequences only. Its versions omit some clonotypes, under half of them owing to an unresolved V gene in the studies checked, with the rest unexplained. V, J and clone size were drawn from that table, and D and trimming were deduced from the DNA. In this sample the table shows about 60,000 clones, 90% to 95% of which occur a single time. The ten largest clones add up to approximately 6% of the sample.

As encoded in the germline V gene (reference sequence), CDR1 is PRHDT while CDR2 is FYEKMQ. Between the V and J ends, shortened by 3 bases and 0 bases respectively, the junction contains 9 bases. Taken from cysteine to phenylalanine, the CDR3 has 14 residues. Only CDR3 DNA remains: 42 bases, in frame from the first base. Points on this clone: This receptor's antigen is unknown. No per-base quality is available; no much larger clone lies one base away.

Results and caveats for the whole study, not just this receptor: Vaccine-associated CD4 TCRs spanned the whole spike protein, with dominant responses in regions 160-218 and 743-854. In the small 56-69-year group, the increase in depth fell short of significance, most likely because of low power. Reportedly, close to half of the unique spike-specific TCRs recognized epitopes lying outside the regions that are mutated in the B.1.351 and B.1.1.7 variants. After two AZD1222 doses, both the breadth and the depth of spike-specific TCRs were significantly higher than at day 0 and than in MenACWY recipients. Most participants were white British and females outnumbered males, and the authors suggested that clonal diversity may have been underestimated. No day 14 peak-response samples were available, so repertoires were characterized only after the peak T cell response. Conclusions about previously exposed vaccinees are limited, since just 5 to 7 AZD1222 recipients were seropositive for SARS-CoV-2 at baseline.

The sequence is built from TRBV13 and TRBJ2-7, and perhaps TRBD1 as D gene, on 5 matching bases. The source was peripheral blood, collected 28 days after the second dose of the MenACWY control vaccine. The TCR comes from an adult who received the MenACWY meningococcal vaccine as a control. The nucleotide sequence is given as TGTGCCAGCAGCTTGAAGACAGCCTCCTACGAGCAGTACTTC. Its protein reads: CASSLKTASYEQYF.